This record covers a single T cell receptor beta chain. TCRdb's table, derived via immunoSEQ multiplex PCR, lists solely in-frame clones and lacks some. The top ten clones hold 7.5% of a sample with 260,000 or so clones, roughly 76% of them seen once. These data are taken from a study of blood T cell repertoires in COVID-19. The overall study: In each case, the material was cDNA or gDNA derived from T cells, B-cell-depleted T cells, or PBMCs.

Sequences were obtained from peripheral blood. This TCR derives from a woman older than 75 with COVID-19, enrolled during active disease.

The CDR3 region has the DNA TGCAGTGCCCCGGGTCACAATGAGCAGTTCTTC. Residues: CSAPGHNEQFF. The rearrangement uses TRBV20-1 and TRBJ2-1; unclear D gene. The CDR3 spans 11 residues. Germline V gene sequence: CDR1 DFQATT, CDR2 SNEGSKA (reference sequence). The V and J ends lost 6 bases and 5 bases respectively, with 8 bases between them.